The clone carrying this T cell receptor beta chain was picked up many times. The antigen is undetermined. Before being chosen for sequencing, patients had shown CD8+CD57+ cell expansion by flow cytometry. The data originate from a study of CD8+CD57+ T cells in acquired aplastic anemia. CDR3 and TCR beta VDJ profiling relied on genomic DNA as the template. A single record per CDR3 protein comes from TCRdb applying MiXCR to the reads. Found here are under 200,000 distinct CDR3 sequences, about 50% of them singletons; the top ten hold under 35%. The CDR3 sequence is 17 residues long. The germline gives CDR1 SQVTM, CDR2 ANQGSEA. V shed 1 base and J 5 bases; nucleotides not matched to a gene: 14. General observations from the study: The study identified roughly 29 CD8+ CDR3 sequences shared by patients and controls.

J is TRBJ1-1 and V is TRBV29-1; TRBD1 matches at 9 bases. This TCR was recovered from a human donor with aplastic anemia. What was sequenced was sorted CD4+, CD8+, or CD8+CD57+ T cells (not recorded which) from PBMCs. The CDR3 nucleotides are TGCAGCGTTGAAGTCCGGGGGGACAGGGAAGGGAAAACTGAAGCTTTCTTT. Protein product: CSVEVRGDREGKTEAFF.